This T cell receptor beta chain was sequenced during a study of shared clonotypes between healthy human individuals. Germline loops: CDR1 MGHDK, CDR2 SYGVNS. The CDR3 sequence is 14 residues long. Deletions cut 2 bases from V and 8 bases from J, with 12 bases between. The method was immunoSEQ multiplex PCR; TCRdb's version includes in-frame clones alone and lacks a portion of them. Found here are more than 1.2 million clones, around 98.5% of them singletons; the top ten hold 0.36%. Specimen: naive CD4+ T cells sorted from blood. Subset defined: CD45RA+ positively selected. J is TRBJ1-4 and V is TRBV25-1; no clear D gene. The TCR was taken from a man aged 30 to 45 in good health. CDR3 residues: CASSEVGLKEKLFF. Written as DNA, the CDR3 is TGTGCCAGCAGTGAAGTAGGGTTAAAAGAAAAACTGTTTTTT.